Listed below are T cell receptor beta chains from one sample, sequenced in a study of blood T cell repertoires in COVID-19. The repertoire was sequenced with immunoSEQ multiplex PCR; TCRdb's copy has only in-frame clones and lacks some. The table shows 350,000 to 450,000 clones, with 65% to 90% occurring only once. Sequenced: peripheral blood. The source of these receptors is a woman aged 55-69 years with COVID-19, enrolled during active disease. CDR3s include the opening cysteine and the closing phenylalanine or tryptophan. Fields, in order: clone size, D gene, V gene, J gene, CDR3 protein, CDR3 DNA. D genes are given only for firm matches. The listing skips clone size in some rows; elsewhere it reads once, few, many or a size class.

>-|TRBD2|TRBV18|TRBJ2-3
CASSLAGTTDTQYF
TGTGCCAGCTCATTAGCGGGGACCACAGATACGCAGTATTTT
>-|-|TRBV12-5|TRBJ2-4
CASGSHLGGLAKNIQYF
TGTGCTAGTGGCTCTCATTTGGGGGGGCTGGCCAAAAACATTCAGTACTTC
>-|-|TRBV7-3|TRBJ2-1
CASSSGLLTSSNEQFF
TGTGCCAGCAGCTCAGGACTACTTACAAGCAGTAATGAGCAGTTCTTC
>-|TRBD1|TRBV7-3|TRBJ2-3
CASSLAGGADTQYF
TGTGCCAGCAGCTTGGCAGGGGGCGCAGATACGCAGTATTTT
>-|-|TRBV7-9|TRBJ1-1
CASSSSRSREVTEAFF
TGTGCCAGCAGCTCCTCCAGATCGAGGGAAGTCACTGAAGCTTTCTTT
>-|-|TRBV29-1|TRBJ2-7
CSVQGGGSGLYEQYF
TGCAGCGTTCAAGGGGGGGGATCAGGGTTGTACGAGCAGTACTTC
>few|-|TRBV2|TRBJ2-3
CASIKASTTDTQYF
TGTGCCAGCATAAAAGCTTCAACCACAGATACGCAGTATTTT
>-|-|TRBV3-1/TRBV3-2|TRBJ2-1
CASSPTWGDNEQFF
TGTGCCAGCAGCCCGACCTGGGGGGACAATGAGCAGTTCTTC
>-|-|TRBV7-2|TRBJ1-4
CASSQAGVREKLFF
TGTGCCAGCAGCCAGGCGGGAGTTCGTGAAAAACTGTTTTTT
>-|TRBD1|TRBV6-5|TRBJ2-1
CASSYRDRGRLEQFF
TGTGCCAGCAGCTACCGGGACAGGGGGCGGTTGGAGCAGTTCTTC
>once|-|TRBV14|TRBJ1-1
CATDSSNTEAFF
TGTGCCACCGACAGCAGTAACACTGAAGCTTTCTTT
>-|-|TRBV6-6|TRBJ2-3
CASSYSGGWNTQYF
TGTGCCAGCAGTTACTCGGGGGGTTGGAATACGCAGTATTTT
>once|TRBD2|TRBV4-2|TRBJ2-3
CASSQEPRTSGGYTDTQYF
TGTGCCAGCAGCCAAGAGCCTCGGACTAGCGGGGGTTACACAGATACGCAGTATTTT
>-|TRBD1|TRBV12-5|TRBJ1-3
CASGITDRGLIRVRNTIYF
TGTGCTAGTGGGATAACGGACAGGGGTCTAATCAGGGTTCGGAACACCATATATTTT
>-|-|TRBV7-9|TRBJ2-5
CASSPYAGPETQYF
TGTGCCAGCAGCCCTTACGCGGGGCCGGAGACCCAGTACTTC
>-|TRBD1|TRBV6-4|TRBJ1-1
CASRRGQGSTEAFF
TGTGCCAGCAGGAGAGGACAGGGAAGCACTGAAGCTTTCTTT
>once|TRBD1|TRBV10-3|TRBJ1-3
CAISESQGAGNTIYF
TGTGCCATCAGTGAGTCGCAGGGGGCTGGAAACACCATATATTTT
>-|-|TRBV4-2|TRBJ2-1
CASSQVSGRIYNEQFF
TGTGCCAGCAGCCAAGTTTCCGGGAGAATCTACAATGAGCAGTTCTTC
>few|TRBD2|TRBV10-3|TRBJ2-1
CAIRPSGGAREQFF
TGTGCCATCAGGCCTAGCGGGGGGGCGAGGGAGCAGTTCTTC
>-|-|TRBV30|TRBJ1-1
CAWSALTEAFF
TGTGCCTGGAGTGCCTTGACTGAAGCTTTCTTT
>-|-|TRBV6-2/TRBV6-3|TRBJ1-6
CASSLAGESSYNSPLHF
TGTGCCAGCAGCCTGGCCGGGGAGAGCTCCTATAATTCACCCCTCCACTTT
>-|TRBD1|TRBV9|TRBJ1-1
CASSVGDRGQSTEAFF
TGTGCCAGCAGCGTAGGAGACAGGGGGCAAAGCACTGAAGCTTTCTTT
>-|-|TRBV12-3/TRBV12-4|TRBJ1-1
CASIWQGHTEAFF
TGTGCCAGCATTTGGCAGGGCCACACTGAAGCTTTCTTT